This T cell receptor beta chain was identified during a study of a mutant IDH1 vaccine in newly diagnosed glioma. As to time point: week 35, safety follow-up. The study gave 300 ug of mutant IDH1 20-mer peptide per vaccine dose, with topical imiquimod. Regarding the study as a whole: Pseudoprogression apparently tracked independently of changes in top peripheral T cell clonotypes.

Trimming took off 3 bases at V and 5 bases at J, with 11 bases between the two ends. The CDR3 extends over 14 amino acids. Germline CDR1 and CDR2: LNHDA and SQIVND (reference sequence). Profiled with immunoSEQ multiplex PCR; TCRdb holds only in-frame clones, not every one. The profile shows some 57,000 clones, less than 90% of them singletons. Regarding this clone: Antigen unknown.

The chain uses TRBV19 and TRBJ1-5; D not certain. This receptor was obtained from a woman in her late teens or twenties with glioma. The sample was PBMCs, taken from a glioma patient whose treatment included an IDH1 peptide vaccine. The DNA of the CDR3 is TGTGCCAGTAGTATTCCGGGAGGGCATCAGCCCCAGCATTTT. Protein sequence: CASSIPGGHQPQHF.